The TCR beta chain described here comes from a study of shared clonotypes between healthy human individuals (dated by TCRdb to the early 2020s). Background for the entire study: A couple of women and a few men aged 18 to 49 years were included in the cohort. To increase sequencing depth and limit assay-specific biases, different laboratories used diverse techniques to prepare libraries and sequence TCR repertoires. Per donor, three plates each were used for CD4 naive and CD4 memory, two for CD8 naive, and one for CD8 memory. To estimate repertoire size and how much clonotypes are shared between individuals, the study performed deep sequencing of blood TCR repertoires from 4 to 6 healthy adults. Leukapheresis yielded between about 0.94 and 10 billion PBMCs per donor. The paper's findings and limits, for the study overall: Compared with non-shared clonotypes, the clonotypes found in all four sorted-subset donors had higher generation probabilities. Based on pairwise subsampling, the degree of clonotype sharing among donors was expected to be affected by sequencing depth. Roughly 5.2% of naive CD4, 3% to 4% of naive CD8, approximately 2.2% of memory CD4, and 0.4% of memory CD8 clonotypes were shared across a few donors. Rarefaction of sorted-subset datasets indicated incomplete sequencing despite the large sequencing depth. Sampling was restricted to blood, and TCR repertoires in tissues likely differ from the TCR repertoires found in blood. Estimated clonotype richness was generally larger for naive than for memory subsets. The small number of donors limited the genetic and exposure-history diversity represented.

CD8 naive samples were obtained by positive selection for CCR7 among CD45RO-negative cells, yielding a CD45RA+CCR7+ population from which TemRA cells were excluded. Healthy HIV-negative adults with no recently reported acute infections or vaccinations were included as donors. Every donor was a Caucasian adult living in Nashville, Tennessee, USA. After blood collection by leukapheresis, PBMCs were isolated using Ficoll-Histopaque density gradient centrifugation and then cryopreserved in the vapor phase of liquid nitrogen. Purity and quantity of every magnetically sorted T cell population were checked by analytical flow cytometry. From each sorted fraction, genomic DNA was isolated and quantified by UV absorbance on a Nanodrop 2000c. Using the deep immunoSEQ assay, multiplex PCR amplified TCR CDR3 regions from genomic DNA. Genomic DNA extracted from each cell subset was distributed evenly over all wells of several immunoSEQ 96-well plates, and each plate served as one replicate. Each replicate PCR for sorted subsets received roughly 200 ng genomic DNA, equal to roughly 33,000 T cell genomes. The purified libraries were quantified using a Qubit 3.0 fluorometer, sized with a Bioanalyzer 2100, and then quantified again using the KAPA Library Quantification kit. A separate single-read 150-cycle Illumina NextSeq 550 flow cell was used to sequence each immunoSEQ 96-well plate. In the source study's methods: Because the immunoSEQ output included only junctional sequences and no quality scores, the filtering could not be the same as the filtering used for full-length reads. Sequences were annotated with PyIR, a Python wrapper for IgBLAST v1.9, and V/J genes and CDR3 were assigned using IMGT germline references. Reads were removed for weak V/J assignments (E-value above 1e-6), missing CDR3, stop codons, out-of-frame junctions, or ambiguous translated residues. V3J clonotypes were defined as sequences sharing the same inferred V gene, J gene, and CDR3 amino acid sequence. Percentage overlap between repertoires was calculated by dividing the number of shared unique clonotypes by the size of the smaller repertoire. RTK rarefaction, the Chao1 estimator, and Recon v2.1 estimates of unobserved clonotypes were used to assess repertoire richness. Generation probabilities were computed with OLGA for all TCRbeta clonotypes obtained by the gDNA method from a handful of donors. Imported from immuneACCESS, the table was reduced by TCRdb to in-frame sequences with V and J called. These copies leave out some clones; in studies compared against another copy, an unresolved V gene accounts for under half, and the cause of the remainder is not known. V and J calls and clone size are those listed in that table; D and trimming were worked out from the DNA. The sample has approximately 1.9 million clones on record, 85% to 95% of them singletons. More than 1.5% of the sample goes to the ten largest clones.

This clone was seen a single time. The antigen it recognizes is unknown. No base quality values were provided; no much bigger clone lies one nucleotide off. The receptor was derived from a man aged 18 to 30 in good health. Some clones in this sample may be carry-over from other donors' samples. Sequenced input: naive CD8+ T cells from PBMCs. In the paper's terms, the cell subset or site label means: CD45RA+CCR7+.

The CDR3 corresponds to CASSWGQGGRDTQYF. The sequence in DNA is TGTGCCAGCAGCTGGGGACAGGGAGGGAGGGATACGCAGTATTTT. This chain is built from TRBV11-2 and TRBJ2-3, with TRBD1 identical over 9 junction bases. CDR1 and CDR2 are read off the germline V gene as SGHAT and FQNNGV. V has 4 bases trimmed and J has 6 bases trimmed; junction bases matching no gene number 8. Measured from the cysteine to the phenylalanine, the CDR3 is 15 residues long. Left in the record is the CDR3 DNA by itself, 45 bases read in frame from the first base.